This T cell receptor (beta chain) stems from a study of T cell responses to AZD1222 COVID-19 vaccine (dated by TCRdb to the early 2020s). For context, the study as a whole: AZD1222 recipients whose second dose came at about 4 weeks and those whose second dose came at about 12 weeks were combined into one group, since spike-specific TCR depth and breadth did not differ between the two schedules. TCR sequencing covered more than 230 trial participants: 200 to 220 given two doses of AZD1222 and approximately 25 given two doses of MenACWY control vaccine. Enrollment into the trials was organized by age into subgroups of 18-55, 56-69 and 70-plus years, and those subgroups contained around 150, 28 and 57 TCR-sequenced participants, respectively.

Per the publication, the time point label means: baseline before first vaccination. Vaccinee samples came from UK trials COV001 and COV002, including a single-blind randomized controlled phase 2/3 trial of AZD1222 (ChAdOx1 nCoV-19) in healthy adults. For TCRbeta chain sequencing, PBMC samples from trial participants were taken at day 0 and at day 28 after the second dose. To note about this clone: Its cognate antigen has yet to be identified. Base qualities are not provided; no much larger clone lies one nucleotide away.

The CDR3 regions of human TCRbeta chains were subjected to immunosequencing. In the paper's pipeline: TCRs in the repertoires were compared against a reference library of SARS-CoV-2-specific TCRs that had been generated with the MIRA antigen-specificity platform. Breadth was defined as the fraction of unique TCRs that were SARS-CoV-2-associated, and depth was defined as the fraction of total T cells that were SARS-CoV-2-associated. Each spike-specific TCR was assigned to its reactive spike region and to a CD4 or CD8 class using the MIRA data. Log10-transformed breadth and depth values were compared by one-way ANOVA with Sidak's multiple comparisons tests. TCRdb stores this immuneACCESS table with in-frame sequences only. Part of the clones is absent; in the studies checked, under half of the shortfall reflects unresolved V genes, and no reason is known for the rest. That table is the source of V, J and clone size, and D and trimming were worked out from the DNA. This sample gives some 150,000 clones in total; about nine tenths of them show up just once. Of the sample, roughly 3.6% falls within the top ten clones.

CDR1 and CDR2 (MGHRA, YSYEKL) derive from the germline V gene. V is cut by 1 base and J by 0 bases, and the space between the germline ends is 9 bases. The CDR3 runs 15 amino acids, cysteine and phenylalanine included. Only the CDR3 portion is preserved as DNA: 45 bases, with reading frame beginning at the first base. The study at large found these results: The whole spike protein was spanned by vaccine-associated CD4 TCRs, and dominant responses were seen in regions 160-218 and 743-854. Because no day 14 peak-response samples were available, repertoires were characterized only after the peak T cell response. After two AZD1222 doses, both the breadth and the depth of spike-specific TCRs were significantly higher than at day 0 and than in MenACWY recipients. Participants were mostly white British, with more females than males. The authors suggested clonal diversity may have been underestimated. Conclusions about previously exposed vaccinees were limited because only six or seven AZD1222 recipients were SARS-CoV-2 seropositive at baseline. Nearly half of unique spike-specific TCRs reportedly recognized epitopes outside regions mutated in the B.1.351 and B.1.1.7 variants. The 56-69-year group was small, and its depth increase did not reach significance, likely because of low power.

This clonotype was sampled from an adult in good health. Here the chain combines TRBV4-1 and TRBJ1-1; perhaps TRBD1 is the D gene, with 5 bases matching. The sample was peripheral blood, taken on day 0 of AZD1222 vaccination. The CDR3 corresponds to CASSQALGVNTEAFF. The DNA is TGCGCCAGCAGCCAAGCGCTGGGGGTGAACACTGAAGCTTTCTTT.